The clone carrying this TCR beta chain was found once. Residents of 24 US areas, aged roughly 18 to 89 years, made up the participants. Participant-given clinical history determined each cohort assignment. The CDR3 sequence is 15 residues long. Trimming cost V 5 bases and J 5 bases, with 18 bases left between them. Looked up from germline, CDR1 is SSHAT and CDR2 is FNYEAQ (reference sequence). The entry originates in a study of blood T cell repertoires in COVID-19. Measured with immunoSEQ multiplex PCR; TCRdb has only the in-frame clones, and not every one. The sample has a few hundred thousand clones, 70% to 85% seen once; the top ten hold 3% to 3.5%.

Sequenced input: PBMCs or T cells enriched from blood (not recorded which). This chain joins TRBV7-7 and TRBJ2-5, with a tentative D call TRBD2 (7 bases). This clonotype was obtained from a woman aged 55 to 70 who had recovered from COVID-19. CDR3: CASSLVRGGLETQYF. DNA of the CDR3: TGTGCCAGCAGCCTCGTGAGGGGGGGCCTGGAGACCCAGTACTTC.